This is a list of T cell receptor beta chains from one sample in a study of T cell responses to AZD1222 COVID-19 vaccine. Repertoires were generated with immunoSEQ multiplex PCR, while TCRdb's copy carries only in-frame clones and drops some. The sample consists of over 150,000 clones, around 87% of them appearing once. Sequenced here: peripheral blood, sampled on day 0 of AZD1222 vaccination. These receptors were taken from an adult in good health. Both conserved end residues are part of each CDR3. The order of the fields is V gene, clone size, J gene, D gene, CDR3 DNA, CDR3 protein. The D gene is left open where the match is weak. Part of the rows lack a size; the others show once, few, many or a class for expanded clones.

v_call: TRBV30
clone_size: once
j_call: TRBJ2-7
d_call: .
cdr3_nt: TGTGCCTGGAGCGTACGTCGGGGTTCGGGCGAGCAGTACTTC
cdr3_aa: CAWSVRRGSGEQYF

v_call: TRBV5-8
clone_size: once
j_call: TRBJ2-3
d_call: .
cdr3_nt: TGTGCCAGCAGCTTGGTCATCCCCAAAAGCACAGATACGCAGTATTTT
cdr3_aa: CASSLVIPKSTDTQYF

v_call: TRBV6-5
clone_size: once
j_call: TRBJ1-2
d_call: .
cdr3_nt: TGTGCCAGCAGTCTCGAATGGGATATCTATGGCTACACCTTC
cdr3_aa: CASSLEWDIYGYTF

v_call: TRBV7-2
clone_size: .
j_call: TRBJ2-7
d_call: .
cdr3_nt: TGTGCCAGCAGCTTGGACGGGCCATACTACGAGCAGTACTTC
cdr3_aa: CASSLDGPYYEQYF

v_call: TRBV2
clone_size: .
j_call: TRBJ2-7
d_call: TRBD1
cdr3_nt: TGTGCCAGCAGCCGGGACAGGGGGTACTACGAGCAGTACTTC
cdr3_aa: CASSRDRGYYEQYF

v_call: TRBV18
clone_size: .
j_call: TRBJ1-1
d_call: .
cdr3_nt: TGTGCCAGCTCACCGATGGGGAACACTGAAGCTTTCTTT
cdr3_aa: CASSPMGNTEAFF

v_call: TRBV2
clone_size: .
j_call: TRBJ1-2
d_call: TRBD1
cdr3_nt: TGTGCCGGAGACCGGGACAGGGCGGCTAACTATGGCTACACCTTC
cdr3_aa: CAGDRDRAANYGYTF

v_call: TRBV4-2
clone_size: .
j_call: TRBJ1-1
d_call: TRBD1
cdr3_nt: TGTGCCAGCAGCCAATCCCCGACAGGGACCACTGAAGCTTTCTTT
cdr3_aa: CASSQSPTGTTEAFF

v_call: TRBV20-1
clone_size: .
j_call: TRBJ1-2
d_call: .
cdr3_nt: TGCAGTGCTAGTAATCGGGACCCCTATGGCTACACCTTC
cdr3_aa: CSASNRDPYGYTF

v_call: TRBV19
clone_size: .
j_call: TRBJ1-6
d_call: TRBD1
cdr3_nt: TGTGCCAGTAGTGTGGGACAGGGTCCTTCACCCCTCCACTTT
cdr3_aa: CASSVGQGPSPLHF

v_call: TRBV3-1/TRBV3-2
clone_size: .
j_call: TRBJ2-5
d_call: TRBD2
cdr3_nt: TGTGCCAGCAGCCTAGTGCAACTAGCGGGAGAGCCGGACTTC
cdr3_aa: CASSLVQLAGEPDF

v_call: TRBV28
clone_size: .
j_call: TRBJ1-3
d_call: TRBD1
cdr3_nt: TGTGCCAGCAGATGGGACAGCTCTGGAAACACCATATATTTT
cdr3_aa: CASRWDSSGNTIYF